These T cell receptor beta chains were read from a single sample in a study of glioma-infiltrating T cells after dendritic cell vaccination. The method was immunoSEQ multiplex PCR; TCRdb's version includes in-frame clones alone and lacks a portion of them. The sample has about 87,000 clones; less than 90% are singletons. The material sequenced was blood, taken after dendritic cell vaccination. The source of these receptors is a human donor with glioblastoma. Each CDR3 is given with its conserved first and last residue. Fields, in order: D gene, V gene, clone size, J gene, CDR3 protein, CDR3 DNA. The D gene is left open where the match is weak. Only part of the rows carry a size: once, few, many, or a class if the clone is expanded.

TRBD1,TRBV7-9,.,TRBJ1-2,CASSLVPTGDFYGYTF,TGTGCCAGCAGCTTAGTCCCCACAGGGGATTTCTATGGCTACACCTTC
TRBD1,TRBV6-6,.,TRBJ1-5,CASSYSTGLNQPQHF,TGTGCCAGCAGTTACTCGACAGGGTTGAATCAGCCCCAGCATTTT
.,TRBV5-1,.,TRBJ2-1,CASSLAGRVYNEQFF,TGCGCCAGCAGCTTGGCCGGCAGGGTCTACAATGAGCAGTTCTTC
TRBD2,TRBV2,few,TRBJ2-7,CATQTSGEHEQYF,TGTGCCACCCAGACTAGCGGGGAACACGAGCAGTACTTC
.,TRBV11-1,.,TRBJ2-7,CASSLDQGPEQYF,TGTGCCAGCAGCTTAGATCAGGGTCCCGAGCAGTACTTC
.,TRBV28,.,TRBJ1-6,CASNTKGYRDSPLHF,TGTGCCAGCAACACGAAGGGGTACAGGGATTCACCCCTCCACTTT
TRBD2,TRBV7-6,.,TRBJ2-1,CASSSLANEQFF,TGTGCCAGCAGCTCACTAGCGAATGAGCAGTTCTTC
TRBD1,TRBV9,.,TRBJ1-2,CASTAGGPGYTF,TGTGCCAGTACCGCAGGGGGACCTGGCTACACCTTC
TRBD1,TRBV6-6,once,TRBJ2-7,CASSTNSRDRHF,TGTGCCAGCAGTACTAACTCCCGGGACAGGCACTTC
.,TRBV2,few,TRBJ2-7,CASSGDSYEQYF,TGTGCCAGCAGCGGGGACTCCTACGAGCAGTACTTC
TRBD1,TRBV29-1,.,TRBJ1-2,CSVEDRRTGVSYTF,TGCAGCGTTGAAGATCGCCGGACAGGGGTTAGCTACACCTTC
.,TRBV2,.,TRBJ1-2,CASSVGRDNYGYTF,TGTGCCAGCAGTGTCGGCAGGGATAACTATGGCTACACCTTC
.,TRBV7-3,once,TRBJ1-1,CASSLAEGTEAFF,TGTGCCAGCAGCTTAGCCGAGGGCACTGAAGCTTTCTTT
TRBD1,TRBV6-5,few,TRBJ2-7,CASWDRDTYEQYF,TGTGCCAGTTGGGACAGGGACACCTACGAGCAGTACTTC
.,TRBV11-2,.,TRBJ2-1,CASSRGYEYNEQFF,TGTGCCAGCAGCCGGGGGTATGAGTACAATGAGCAGTTCTTC
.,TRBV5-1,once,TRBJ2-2,CASSLEPTNTGELFF,TGCGCCAGCAGCTTAGAACCGACTAACACCGGGGAGCTGTTTTTT
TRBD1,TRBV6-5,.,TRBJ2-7,CASRWTGTYEQYF,TGTGCCAGCAGATGGACAGGGACGTACGAGCAGTACTTC
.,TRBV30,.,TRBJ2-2,CAWTGSGELFF,TGTGCCTGGACGGGATCCGGGGAGCTGTTTTTT
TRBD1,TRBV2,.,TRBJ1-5,CASRTGDDRSNQPQHF,TGTGCCAGCCGGACAGGGGATGATCGTAGCAATCAGCCCCAGCATTTT
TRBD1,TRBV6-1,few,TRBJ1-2,CASAGQFGYTF,TGTGCCAGCGCGGGACAGTTTGGCTACACCTTC
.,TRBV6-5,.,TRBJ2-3,CASSEMVTDTQYF,TGTGCCAGCAGTGAGATGGTCACAGATACGCAGTATTTT
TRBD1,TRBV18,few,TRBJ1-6,CASSPDRAYNSPLHF,TGTGCCAGCTCACCGGACAGGGCCTATAATTCACCCCTCCACTTT
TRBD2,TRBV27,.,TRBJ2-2,CASSKTSGGLTGELFF,TGTGCCAGCAGTAAGACTAGCGGGGGCTTAACCGGGGAGCTGTTTTTT
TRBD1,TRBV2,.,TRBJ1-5,CASSGDRGSNQPQHF,TGTGCCAGCAGTGGGGACAGGGGGAGCAATCAGCCCCAGCATTTT
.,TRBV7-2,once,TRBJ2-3,CASSFRGDTQYF,TGTGCCAGCAGCTTCCGAGGGGATACGCAGTATTTT
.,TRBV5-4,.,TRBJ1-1,CASSLPQGSTEAFF,TGTGCCAGCAGCTTACCTCAGGGGAGCACTGAAGCTTTCTTT
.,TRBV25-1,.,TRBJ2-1,CASSDPPTGQNEQFF,TGTGCCAGCAGTGATCCCCCGACAGGCCAAAATGAGCAGTTCTTC
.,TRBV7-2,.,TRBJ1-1,CASSYRVDTEAFF,TGTGCCAGCAGCTACAGGGTGGATACTGAAGCTTTCTTT
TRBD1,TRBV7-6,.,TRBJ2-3,CASSFQGADTQYF,TGTGCCAGCAGCTTTCAGGGGGCAGATACGCAGTATTTT
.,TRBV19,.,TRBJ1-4,CASSILDGLINEKLFF,TGTGCCAGTAGTATTTTAGACGGACTAATTAATGAAAAACTGTTTTTT
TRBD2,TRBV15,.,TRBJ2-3,CATSREKTSGGSDTQYF,TGTGCCACCAGCAGAGAGAAGACTAGCGGGGGCTCAGATACGCAGTATTTT
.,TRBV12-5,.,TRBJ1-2,CASGLTTGSGGYTF,TGTGCTAGTGGTTTGACTACAGGGTCGGGAGGCTACACCTTC
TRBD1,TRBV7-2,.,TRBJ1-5,CASSTGTANQPQHF,TGTGCCAGCAGCACCGGGACAGCAAATCAGCCCCAGCATTTT
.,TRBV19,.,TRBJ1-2,CASSRELGNYGYTF,TGTGCCAGTAGTCGGGAGTTGGGGAACTATGGCTACACCTTC
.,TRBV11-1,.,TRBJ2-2,CASSLAGRGNTGELFF,TGTGCCAGCAGCTTAGCAGGACGGGGGAACACCGGGGAGCTGTTTTTT
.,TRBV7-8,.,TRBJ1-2,CASSRLRQAGGGYTF,TGTGCCAGCAGCCGCCTTCGACAGGCCGGGGGGGGCTACACCTTC
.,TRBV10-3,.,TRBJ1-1,CAISREEGMDSAFF,TGTGCCATCAGTCGGGAGGAAGGGATGGATAGTGCTTTCTTT
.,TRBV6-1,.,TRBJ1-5,CASSASEGGNQPQHF,TGTGCCAGCAGTGCTTCAGAGGGGGGCAATCAGCCCCAGCATTTT
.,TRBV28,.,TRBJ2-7,CASSFDVLGTSGHYEQYF,TGTGCCAGCAGTTTTGATGTTTTGGGGACATCGGGCCACTACGAGCAGTACTTC
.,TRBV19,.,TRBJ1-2,CASSIDLSSGGYTF,TGTGCCAGTAGTATAGATCTCTCGTCAGGCGGCTACACCTTC
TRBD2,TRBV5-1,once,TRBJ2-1,CASSGSRLAGGNEQFF,TGCGCCAGCAGCGGTTCCCGACTAGCGGGGGGCAATGAGCAGTTCTTC
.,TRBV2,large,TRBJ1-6,CASSVVREVGYNSPLHF,TGTGCCAGCAGTGTAGTTCGGGAAGTGGGATATAATTCACCCCTCCACTTT
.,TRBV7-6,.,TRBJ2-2,CASSFFTTGNTGELFF,TGTGCCAGCAGCTTCTTCACAACAGGGAACACCGGGGAGCTGTTTTTT
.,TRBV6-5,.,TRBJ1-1,CASNPGGSYTEAFF,TGTGCCAGCAACCCTGGGGGCAGCTACACTGAAGCTTTCTTT
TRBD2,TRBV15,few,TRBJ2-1,CATSRGVGGGINEQFF,TGTGCCACCAGCAGAGGGGTTGGCGGGGGTATCAATGAGCAGTTCTTC
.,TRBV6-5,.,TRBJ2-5,CASRSTSWETQYF,TGTGCCAGCAGGTCTACTAGCTGGGAGACCCAGTACTTC
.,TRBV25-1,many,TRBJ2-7,CASSEYSGVEQYF,TGTGCCAGCAGTGAATATTCCGGGGTCGAGCAGTACTTC
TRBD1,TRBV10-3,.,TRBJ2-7,CAVKGQGDPYEQYF,TGTGCCGTCAAGGGACAGGGGGACCCCTACGAGCAGTACTTC
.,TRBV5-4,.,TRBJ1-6,CASGQGQSPLHF,TGTGCCAGCGGGCAGGGACAATCACCCCTCCACTTT
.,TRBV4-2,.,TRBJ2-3,CASSQDKQGPDTQYF,TGTGCCAGCAGCCAAGACAAGCAGGGGCCAGATACGCAGTATTTT
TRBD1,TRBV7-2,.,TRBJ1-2,CASSVPGTVYGYTF,TGTGCCAGCAGCGTTCCCGGGACAGTCTATGGCTACACCTTC
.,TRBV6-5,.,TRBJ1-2,CASTEGGRNYGYTF,TGTGCCAGCACCGAGGGAGGGCGGAACTATGGCTACACCTTC
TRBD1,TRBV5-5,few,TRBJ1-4,CASSKGTGFGEKLFF,TGTGCCAGCAGCAAAGGGACAGGGTTTGGCGAAAAACTGTTTTTT